The 3 T cell receptor beta chains presented below share a single source sample, sequenced in a study of blood T cells in healthy people across ages. A second 7 to 11 cycle PCR used barcoded and J-beta primers. TCRdb reprocessed the 5' RACE reads with MiXCR, giving one entry per CDR3 protein. This repertoire shows about 680,000 distinct CDR3 sequences, about 52% found once; its top ten account for roughly 34%. Material: blood. The receptors were sampled from a woman aged 55-70 years in good health.

The chain joins TRBV12-3 or TRBV12-4 to TRBJ2-2, with TRBD1 matching 8 bases. Trimming removed 5 bases from V and 3 bases from J; junction bases left unmatched: 11. CDR3 length equals 17 residues. The CDR3 DNA follows: TGTGCCAGCAGTCCACAATCCGGGACAGGAGACACCGGGGAGCTGTTTTTT. It translates to CASSPQSGTGDTGELFF.

The V and J genes are TRBV6-5 and TRBJ2-7; possible D gene TRBD1, 5 bases. Deletions cut 5 bases from V and 4 bases from J, with 15 bases between. CDR1 and CDR2 from the germline V gene are MNHEY and SVGAGI. The CDR3 length is 14 residues. Here the CDR3 reads CASSQTRATYEQYF. Here the CDR3 DNA reads TGTGCCAGCAGTCAAACCAGGGCTACTTACGAGCAGTACTTC.

This clonotype appeared many times. The J gene is TRBJ2-1, the V gene TRBV10-3; 7 positions agree with TRBD1. The CDR3 runs 15 residues. The V segment lost 8 bases and the J segment 15 bases; nucleotides outside the gene matches: 22. Per the germline V gene, CDR1 is ENHRY and CDR2 is SYGVKD. Here the CDR3 reads CAIGARDSHPKLRFF. CDR3 nucleotide sequence: TGTGCCATCGGTGCTCGGGACAGTCATCCCAAACTTCGGTTCTTC.